One and the same sample provided the 25 T cell receptor beta chains below, sequenced in a study of shared clonotypes between healthy human individuals. TCRdb keeps only in-frame clones here, not all; method: immunoSEQ multiplex PCR. The sample consists of 2 million to 3 million clones, 93% of them appearing once. Sequencing used naive CD4+ T cells from PBMCs. Subset noted: CD45RA+ positively selected. Receptor source: a man aged 18 to 30 in good health. Some clones in this sample may be carry-over from other donors' samples.

This sequence joins TRBV10-2 and TRBJ2-2; TRBD2 matches at 8 bases. Trimming took 7 bases from V and 4 from J; bases not matched to a gene: 8. Per germline, CDR1 WSHSY and CDR2 SAAADI. This CDR3 contains 15 residues. CDR3 DNA sequence: TGCGCCAGCAAATCGGAGCGGGAGATCACCGGGGAGCTGTTTTTT. This translates into CASKSEREITGELFF.

The rearrangement uses TRBV5-1 and TRBJ2-2, with D possibly matching TRBD2 (6 bases). The CDR3 contains 17 residues. Germline CDR1 reads SGHRS; CDR2 reads YFSETQ. The germline V and J ends were trimmed by 2 bases and 1 base, with 15 bases remaining between them. The CDR3 nucleotides read TGCGCCAGCAGCTTCCAATGGGCGGGGCGGAACACCGGGGAGCTGTTTTTT. Translated, it gives CASSFQWAGRNTGELFF.

The chain has TRBV7-9 and TRBJ2-7; D gene ambiguous. The V end lost 5 bases, the J end lost 0 bases, and 17 bases lay between the germline ends. This CDR3 is built from 16 residues. CDR1 SEHNR and CDR2 FQNEAQ come from the germline V gene (reference sequence). CDR3 sequence (DNA): TGTGCCAGCAGCCCAGACGTCCCCCTAAGCTCCTACGAGCAGTACTTC. Residues: CASSPDVPLSSYEQYF. Filled out from reference TRBV7-9 and TRBJ2-7, the complete variable domain reads DTGVSQNPRHKITKRGQNVTFRCDPISEHNRLYWYRQTLGQGPEFLTYFQNEAQLEKSRLLSDRFSAERPKGSFSTLEIQRTEQGDSAMYLCASSPDVPLSSYEQYFGPGTRLTVT.

The chain uses TRBV12-5 and TRBJ2-6, with D tentatively TRBD2 (5 bases). CDR1 LGHNT and CDR2 FRNRAP come from the germline V gene. The CDR3 extends over 19 amino acids. Deletions cut 0 bases from V and 2 bases from J, with 17 bases between. The CDR3 reads CASGLVRSADPAGANVLTF. The CDR3 region has the DNA TGTGCTAGTGGTTTGGTACGATCAGCGGACCCTGCTGGGGCCAACGTCCTGACTTTC.

The chain employs TRBV15 and TRBJ1-3; D may be TRBD1 (5 bases). Germline CDR1 and CDR2: LNHNV and YYDKDF (reference sequence). The ends were cut back, 3 bases at V and 7 bases at J, with 19 bases in the middle. The CDR3 totals 16 residues. This chain's CDR3 is CATSRDLGEPGNTIYF. The CDR3 DNA reads TGTGCCACCAGCAGGGACCTGGGTGAACCAGGGAACACCATATATTTT. The full variable domain, in which reference TRBV15 and TRBJ1-3 provide the parts outside the CDR3, is DAMVIQNPRYQVTQFGKPVTLSCSQTLNHNVMYWYQQKSSQAPKLLFHYYDKDFNNEADTPDNFQSRRPNTSFCFLDIRSPGLGDTAMYLCATSRDLGEPGNTIYFGEGSWLTVV.

The V call is TRBV28, the J call TRBJ2-5; tentatively, D is TRBD1 (5 bases). Germline-derived CDR1 and CDR2 are MDHEN and SYDVKM. The CDR3 sequence is 15 residues long. Trimming cost V 4 bases and J 2 bases, with 14 bases left between them. Written as DNA, the CDR3 is TGTGCCAGCAGTTCCGCGGCAGGGATTCAAGAGACCCAGTACTTC. It encodes CASSSAAGIQETQYF. Drawing the rest from reference TRBV28 and TRBJ2-5, the complete variable domain is DVKVTQSSRYLVKRTGEKVFLECVQDMDHENMFWYRQDPGLGLRLIYFSYDVKMKEKGDIPEGYSVSREKKERFSLILESASTNQTSMYLCASSSAAGIQETQYFGPGTRLLVL.

As concerns this clone: This specimen includes other DNA sequences encoding the same CDR3. The V call is TRBV7-3, the J call TRBJ1-2, with a weak D call TRBD1 (5 bases). Germline assignment: CDR1 SGHTA and CDR2 FQGTGA. V gave up 5 bases and J gave up 5 bases, with 12 bases separating them. CDR3 length: 13 amino acids. The CDR3 spells CASSLGGRYGYTF. CDR3 sequence (DNA): TGTGCCAGCAGCCTGGGGGGTCGATATGGCTACACCTTC. Complete variable domain (other parts from reference TRBV7-3 and TRBJ1-2): GAGVSQTPSNKVTEKGKYVELRCDPISGHTALYWYRQSLGQGPEFLIYFQGTGAADDSGLPNDRFFAVRPEGSVSTLKIQRTERGDSAVYLCASSLGGRYGYTFGSGTRLTVV.

The chain carries TRBV6-1 and TRBJ2-5; a weak D match, TRBD1 (6 bases). V was clipped by 6 bases and J by 5 bases, with 16 bases between them. Looked up from germline, CDR1 is MNHNS and CDR2 is SASEGT. There are 14 residues in the CDR3. The CDR3 spells CASSGWGPGETQYF. Written as DNA, the CDR3 is TGTGCCAGCAGCGGTTGGGGGCCGGGGGAGACCCAGTACTTC.

With respect to this clone: The junction and the germline gene differ at one end; a read error may be behind it. The chain is built from TRBV6-6 and TRBJ1-4, with TRBD1 matching over 9 bases. Germline assignment: CDR1 MNHNY and CDR2 SVGAGI (reference sequence). The CDR3 consists of 14 residues. This CDR3 is CASSTGQGNGKLFF. CDR3 nucleotide sequence: TGTGCCAGCAGTACGGGACAGGGAAATGGAAAACTGTTTTTT.

This clone was recorded only once. The rearrangement uses TRBV5-1 and TRBJ2-5; tentatively, D is TRBD2 (6 bases). The CDR3 sequence is 15 residues long. Germline V lookup: CDR1 SGHRS, CDR2 YFSETQ. The ends were cut back, 0 bases at V and 2 bases at J, with 11 bases in the middle. The CDR3 bases are TGCGCCAGCAGCTTGGACGGCGGGATTCAAGAGACCCAGTACTTC. Protein sequence: CASSLDGGIQETQYF. Complete variable domain (other parts from reference TRBV5-1 and TRBJ2-5): KAGVTQTPRYLIKTRGQQVTLSCSPISGHRSVSWYQQTPGQGLQFLFEYFSETQRNKGNFPGRFSGRQFSNSRSEMNVSTLELGDSALYLCASSLDGGIQETQYFGPGTRLLVL.

The V and J genes are TRBV30 and TRBJ2-7, with 11 positions matching TRBD2. Germline V gene data show CDR1 as GTSNPN and CDR2 as SVGIG (reference sequence). This CDR3 is 14 amino acids long. V was pared by 0 bases and J by 6 bases, with 4 bases of the junction left unmatched. The chain's CDR3 is CAWSVLTSGVEQYF. DNA of the CDR3: TGTGCCTGGAGTGTACTGACTAGCGGGGTCGAGCAGTACTTC.

This clone was detected only a few times. The chain links TRBV28 to TRBJ1-3; a weak D match, TRBD1 (6 bases). The CDR3 sequence is 14 residues long. V gave up 3 bases and J gave up 4 bases, with 10 bases separating them. Per germline, CDR1 MDHEN and CDR2 SYDVKM. The CDR3 nucleotides read TGTGCCAGCAGTTTTCGAACAGGGGGAAACACCATATATTTT. Its protein product is CASSFRTGGNTIYF.

The J gene is TRBJ2-7, the V gene TRBV19, with 8 bases lining up with TRBD1. Trimming removed 7 bases from V and 7 bases from J; junction bases left unmatched: 9. The germline V gene has CDR1 LNHDA and CDR2 SQIVND (reference sequence). CDR3 size: 13 residues. The CDR3 here is CASTSQGAGEQYF. The CDR3 DNA reads TGTGCCAGTACCTCTCAGGGGGCCGGGGAGCAGTACTTC.

The chain recombines TRBV6-1 with TRBJ1-2; perhaps TRBD1 as D (6 bases). V gave up 5 bases and J gave up 8 bases, with 15 bases separating them. CDR3 length: 13 amino acids. Germline V gene data show CDR1 as MNHNS and CDR2 as SASEGT. CDR3 sequence (DNA): TGTGCCAGCAGTACCCGGGACATAGAGGGCTACACCTTC. It specifies CASSTRDIEGYTF.

V and J are TRBV2 and TRBJ1-2; weak D call: TRBD1 (5 bases). The CDR3 contains 14 residues. The V end lost 4 bases, the J end lost 4 bases, and 13 bases lay between the germline ends. Germline lookup yields CDR1 SNHLY and CDR2 FYNNEI. As DNA, the CDR3 is TGTGCCAGCAGTGGCACGGGGCCCTCCTATGGCTACACCTTC. Its protein is CASSGTGPSYGYTF.

This clone has just one count. The CDR3 nucleotides read TGTGCCAGCAGCGACGCACAGGGGGTACGTGAAGCTTTCTTT. Amino acid sequence: CASSDAQGVREAFF. This chain links TRBV7-2 with TRBJ1-1, with 8 positions matching TRBD1. This CDR3 contains 14 residues. Germline loops: CDR1 SGHTA, CDR2 FQGNSA. The ends lost 5 bases at V and 7 bases at J; junction bases unmatched: 9.

This chain uses TRBV27 with TRBJ2-7; 11 bases are a match to TRBD2. The CDR3 runs 17 residues. The V gene's germline CDR1 is MNHEY and CDR2 SMNVEV (reference sequence). V dropped 0 bases and J dropped 1; count of bases not matched to a gene: 5. The CDR3 DNA follows: TGTGCCAGCAGTTTATCACTAGCGGGAGCTGGGTCCTACGAGCAGTACTTC. Its translation: CASSLSLAGAGSYEQYF.

The chain is built from TRBV5-8 and TRBJ1-5; 7 bases fit TRBD1. From germline, CDR1 is SGHTS and CDR2 YDEGEE. The V gene end was trimmed by 3 bases and the J gene end by 1 base; junction bases not matched to a gene: 4. The CDR3 length is 15 residues. The CDR3 sequence: CASSSTGDSNQPQHF. CDR3 bases: TGTGCCAGCAGCTCCACAGGGGACAGCAATCAGCCCCAGCATTTT.

J is TRBJ1-1 and V is TRBV5-1; no clear D gene. V lost 4 bases and J lost 5, with 18 bases in between. This CDR3 has 15 amino acids. Germline CDR1 is SGHRS and CDR2 is YFSETQ. The chain's CDR3 is CASSPILGRNTEAFF. In DNA form, the CDR3 reads TGCGCCAGCAGCCCTATTCTGGGTAGGAATACTGAAGCTTTCTTT.

The rearrangement links TRBV27 to TRBJ2-2; no clear D gene. Trimming shortened V by 5 bases and J by 4 bases, and 23 bases separated the two germline ends. The germline V gene has CDR1 MNHEY and CDR2 SMNVEV (reference sequence). The CDR3 totals 18 residues. The CDR3 region is CASSRDRAPNPSTGELFF. Here the CDR3 DNA reads TGTGCCAGCAGTCGCGATAGGGCCCCAAATCCTAGCACCGGGGAGCTGTTTTTT.

This clone was seen only once. This chain uses TRBV28 with TRBJ2-1; 10 positions match TRBD2. Germline V gene lookup returns CDR1 MDHEN and CDR2 SYDVKM. The CDR3 runs 15 residues. The V gene end was trimmed by 6 bases and the J gene end by 0 bases; junction bases not matched to a gene: 2. Written as DNA, the CDR3 is TGTGCCAGCAGGTCTAGCGGGGGCTCCTACAATGAGCAGTTCTTC. Its protein is CASRSSGGSYNEQFF. Supplemented by reference TRBV28 and TRBJ2-1, the full variable domain reads DVKVTQSSRYLVKRTGEKVFLECVQDMDHENMFWYRQDPGLGLRLIYFSYDVKMKEKGDIPEGYSVSREKKERFSLILESASTNQTSMYLCASRSSGGSYNEQFFGPGTRLTVL.

On this clone: Other DNA sequences in the same sample also yield this CDR3. The rearrangement links TRBV28 to TRBJ1-1; weak D call: TRBD1 (6 bases). CDR1 and CDR2 from the germline V gene are MDHEN and SYDVKM. Trimming took off 3 bases at V and 1 base at J, with 12 bases between the two ends. There are 15 residues in the CDR3. The CDR3 loop is CASSLAGGPNTEAFF. The CDR3 DNA reads TGTGCCAGCAGTTTGGCGGGGGGGCCGAACACTGAAGCTTTCTTT.

The gene calls are TRBV21-1 and TRBJ2-7; the tabulated D call, TRBD1, remains unverified against the DNA. TRBV21-1 is a known pseudogene. CDR3 length equals 16 residues. The CDR3 DNA reads TGTGCCAGCAGCAACTTGACAGGAACTTTCTCCTACGAGCAGTACTTC. It codes for CASSNLTGTFSYEQYF.

V and J are TRBV25-1 and TRBJ2-1; the D gene is possibly TRBD2 (6 bases). V lost 1 base and J lost 9, with 10 bases in between. This CDR3 contains 13 residues. Germline lookup yields CDR1 MGHDK and CDR2 SYGVNS. The CDR3 nucleotides read TGTGCCAGCAGTGAATCGGCTAGCGCTGAGCAGTTCTTC. Its translation: CASSESASAEQFF.

As concerns this clone: Distinct nucleotide sequences in the sample also encode this CDR3. The chain joins TRBV14 to TRBJ2-2; 8 bases map to TRBD1. CDR1 is SGHDN and CDR2 is FVKESK in the germline V gene. This CDR3 is built from 14 residues. Trimming took 3 bases from V and 5 from J; bases not matched to a gene: 2. This CDR3 reads CASSQTGATGELFF. The CDR3 nucleotides are TGTGCCAGCAGCCAGACAGGGGCAACCGGGGAGCTGTTTTTT.